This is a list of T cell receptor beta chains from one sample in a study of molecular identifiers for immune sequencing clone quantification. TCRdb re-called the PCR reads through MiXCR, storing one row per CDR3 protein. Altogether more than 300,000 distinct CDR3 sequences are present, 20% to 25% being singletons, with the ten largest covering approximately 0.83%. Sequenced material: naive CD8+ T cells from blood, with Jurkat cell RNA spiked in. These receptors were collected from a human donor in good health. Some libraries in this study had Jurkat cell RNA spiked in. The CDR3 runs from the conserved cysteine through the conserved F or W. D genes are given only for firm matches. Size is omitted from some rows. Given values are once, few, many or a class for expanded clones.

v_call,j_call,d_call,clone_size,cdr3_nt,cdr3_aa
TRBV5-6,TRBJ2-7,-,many,TGTGCCAGCAGCCCACCGACTAGCTACGAGCAGTACTTC,CASSPPTSYEQYF
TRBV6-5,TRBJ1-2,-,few,TGTGCCAGCAAGGAGGGTTCTAACTATGGCTACACCTTC,CASKEGSNYGYTF
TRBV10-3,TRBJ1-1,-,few,TGTGCCATCAGTTTGGCCCCGGGGACTGAAGCTTTCTTT,CAISLAPGTEAFF
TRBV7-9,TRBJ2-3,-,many,TGTGCCAGCAGCTCTACAATTTGGACAGGCACAGATACGCAGTATTTT,CASSSTIWTGTDTQYF
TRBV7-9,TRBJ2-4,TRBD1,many,TGTGCCAGCAGCCATCATCGTGGACAGGAAGAAAACATTCAGTACTTC,CASSHHRGQEENIQYF
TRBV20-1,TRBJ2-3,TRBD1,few,TGCAGTGCTAGAGATTTTCTTCGGGACAGGGGTGGCTCGCATCCAGATACGCAGTATTTT,CSARDFLRDRGGSHPDTQYF
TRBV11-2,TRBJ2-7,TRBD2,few,TGTGCCAGCAGCCCAGGGGGACTAGCGGGTTTTTACGAGCAGTACTTC,CASSPGGLAGFYEQYF
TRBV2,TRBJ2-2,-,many,TGTGCCAGCGGCAGAGACACCGGGGAGCTGTTTTTT,CASGRDTGELFF
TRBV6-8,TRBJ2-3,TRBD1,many,TGTGCCAGCAGTTACCCGGGACAGGAGAGGACAGATACGCAGTATTTT,CASSYPGQERTDTQYF
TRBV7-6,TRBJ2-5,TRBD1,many,TGTGCCAGCAGCCGAGAGGGGGCGTCTCGGGAGACCCAGTACTTC,CASSREGASRETQYF
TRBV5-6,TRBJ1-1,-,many,TGTGCCAGCAGCCCCGGGACAAATGAAGCTTTCTTT,CASSPGTNEAFF
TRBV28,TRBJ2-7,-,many,TGTGCCAGCAGTTTTCCGGGACGGGAAGGGACCTACGAGCAGTACTTC,CASSFPGREGTYEQYF
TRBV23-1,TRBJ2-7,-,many,TGCGCCAGCAGCCCGGACCGCCCTACGTACTTC,CASSPDRPTYF
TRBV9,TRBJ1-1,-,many,TGTGCCAGCAGCGTAGGTGCAGGGGCCCTCAATACTGAAGCTTTCTTT,CASSVGAGALNTEAFF
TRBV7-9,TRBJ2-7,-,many,TGTGCCAGCAGCAGCAGTCCCGGGGAGCAGTACTTC,CASSSSPGEQYF
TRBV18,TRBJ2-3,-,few,TGTGCCAGCTCACCAGGACGGGCAGGGAATAGTTCAGATACGCAGTATTTT,CASSPGRAGNSSDTQYF
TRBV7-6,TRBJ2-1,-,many,TGTGCCAGCAGTCTCCGGGACGGGACCTACAATGAGCAGTTCTTC,CASSLRDGTYNEQFF
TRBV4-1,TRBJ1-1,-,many,TGCGCCAGCAGCCAACAGTCTTTGAACACTGAAGCTTTCTTT,CASSQQSLNTEAFF
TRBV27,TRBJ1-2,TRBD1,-,TGTGCCAGCAGTCCGGACAGGGGGCGAAATGGCTACACCTTC,CASSPDRGRNGYTF
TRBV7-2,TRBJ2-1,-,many,TGTGCCAGCAGTTCCTGGGGGATCAAAGTAGACAATGAGCAGTTCTTC,CASSSWGIKVDNEQFF
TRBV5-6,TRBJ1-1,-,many,TGTGCCAGCAGCTTGGGGGTGGGGCAGAACACTGAAGCTTTCTTT,CASSLGVGQNTEAFF
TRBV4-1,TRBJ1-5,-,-,TGCGCCAGCAGCCAAGAGGACTCCGGCAATCGGCCCCAGCATTTT,CASSQEDSGNRPQHF
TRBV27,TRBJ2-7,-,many,TGTGCCAGCAGTGAGGGACATCTACCCTACGAGCAGTACTTC,CASSEGHLPYEQYF
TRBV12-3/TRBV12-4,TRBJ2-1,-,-,TGTGCCAGCAGTCCAGACAATGAGGCCCGCGATGAGCGGTTCTTC,CASSPDNEARDERFF
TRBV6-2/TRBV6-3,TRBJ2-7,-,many,TGTGCCAGCGGCCAGGGAGTTGGCGAGCAGTACTTC,CASGQGVGEQYF
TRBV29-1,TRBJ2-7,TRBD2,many,TGCAGCGTTGAACTCCGGACTAGCGGGCCGGGGGGCGAGCAGTACTTC,CSVELRTSGPGGEQYF
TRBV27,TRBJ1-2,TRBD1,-,TGTGCCAGCAGCCCCAGGGGGCTCTACTATGGCTACACCTTC,CASSPRGLYYGYTF
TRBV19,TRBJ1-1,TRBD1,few,TGTGCCAGTAGTATGAACGACAGGGGACTCATAATGAACACTGAAGCTTTCTTT,CASSMNDRGLIMNTEAFF
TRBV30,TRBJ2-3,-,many,TGTGCCTGGAGTGCAGCAGCCAGCACAGATACGCAGTATTTT,CAWSAAASTDTQYF
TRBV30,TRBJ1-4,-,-,TGTGCCTGGAGTATTTCCGAAGAACTGATGGATGAAAAACTGTTTTTT,CAWSISEELMDEKLFF
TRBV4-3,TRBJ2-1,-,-,TGCGCCAGCAGCCAAGTAGTCCAGGGCCGCAATGAGCAGTTCTTC,CASSQVVQGRNEQFF
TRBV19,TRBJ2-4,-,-,TGTGCCAGTAGTATCTACAGCAAAAACATTCAGTACTTC,CASSIYSKNIQYF
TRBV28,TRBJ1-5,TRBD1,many,TGTGCCAGCAGTTCCGACAAACAGGGGGCGTACGGTCAGCCCCAGCATTTT,CASSSDKQGAYGQPQHF
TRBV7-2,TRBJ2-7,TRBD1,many,TGTGCCAGCAGCTTCGACAGGGGGGGGTCCTACGAGCAGTACTTC,CASSFDRGGSYEQYF
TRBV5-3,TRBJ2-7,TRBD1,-,TGTGCCAGCAGTCCCGGGACAGGGGGGTACTTC,CASSPGTGGYF
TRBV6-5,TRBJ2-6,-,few,TGTGCCAGCAGTTACTCAGGGGCATCGGCAGGGGGGGGTTCTGGGGCCAACGTCCTGACTTTC,CASSYSGASAGGGSGANVLTF
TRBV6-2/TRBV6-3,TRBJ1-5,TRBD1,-,TGTGCCAGCACCTACAGGGGTTTGGGCAATCAGCCCCAGCATTTT,CASTYRGLGNQPQHF
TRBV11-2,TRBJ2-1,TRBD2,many,TGTGCCAGCACCGAACTAGCGGGGGGGATGGATGAGCAGTTCTTC,CASTELAGGMDEQFF
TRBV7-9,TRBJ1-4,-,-,TGTGCCAGCAGCTTAGATTCGGCAGGAACTGATGAAAAACTGTTTTTT,CASSLDSAGTDEKLFF
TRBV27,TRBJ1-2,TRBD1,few,TGTGCCAGCAGTTTAGCCAGGAGGACAGGGGGAGAAAATGGCTACACCTTC,CASSLARRTGGENGYTF
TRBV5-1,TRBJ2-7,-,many,TGCGCCAGCAGCTCCGGACCCGGGGGGCTCTACGAGCAGTACTTC,CASSSGPGGLYEQYF
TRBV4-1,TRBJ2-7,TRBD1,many,TGCGCCAGCAGCCAAGTGGGACAGGGCTACGAGCAGTACTTC,CASSQVGQGYEQYF
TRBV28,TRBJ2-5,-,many,TGTGCCAGCAGTTCCAACCAGCGGTTAAACCAAGAGACCCAGTACTTC,CASSSNQRLNQETQYF
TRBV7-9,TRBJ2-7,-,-,TGTGCCAGCAGCCTGTCGACAGGTCAAATGCTCTACGAGCAGTACTTC,CASSLSTGQMLYEQYF
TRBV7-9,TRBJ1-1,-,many,TGTGCCAGCAGCAAACCGAACAGGGAAGCTTTCTTT,CASSKPNREAFF
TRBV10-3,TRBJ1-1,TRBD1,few,TGTGCCATCAGGATTCCAGGGGGCGCGAATGAAGCTTTCTTT,CAIRIPGGANEAFF
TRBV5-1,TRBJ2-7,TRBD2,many,TGCGCCAGCAGCTTGGAGCCGGGGGGCTACGAGCAGTACTTC,CASSLEPGGYEQYF
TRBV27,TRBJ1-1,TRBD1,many,TGTGCCAGCAGGGGACAGGGGTTGGAAGCTTTCTTT,CASRGQGLEAFF
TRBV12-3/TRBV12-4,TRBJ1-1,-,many,TGTGCCAGCATGGGTCTAACCCCGGGTGGTTTGGTAACTGAAGCTTTCTTT,CASMGLTPGGLVTEAFF
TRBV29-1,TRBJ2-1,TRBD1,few,TGCAGCGTCACAGACAGGGGACCCTACAATGAGCAGTTCTTC,CSVTDRGPYNEQFF
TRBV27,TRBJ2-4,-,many,TGTGCCAGCAGTTCATGGACGGGGAGGATACTAGCCAAAAACATTCAGTACTTC,CASSSWTGRILAKNIQYF
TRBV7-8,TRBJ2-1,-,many,TGTGCCAGCAGCCAAAGGGACTCCTACAATGAGCAGTTCTTC,CASSQRDSYNEQFF